Presented here are 26 T cell receptor beta chains from one specimen sequenced in a study of shared clonotypes between healthy human individuals. Data came from immunoSEQ multiplex PCR; TCRdb stores just in-frame clones and leaves some out. The table has about 2.5 million clones, about 90% seen once. Material: naive CD4+ T cells from PBMCs. Indicated subset: CD45RA+ positively selected. The source is a man younger than 35 in good health. Some clones in this sample may be carry-over from other donors' samples.

V is TRBV28 and J is TRBJ1-3, with 7 bases that match TRBD1. V dropped 5 bases and J dropped 3; count of bases not matched to a gene: 4. This CDR3 is built from 14 residues. Germline CDR1 reads MDHEN; CDR2 reads SYDVKM. The CDR3 sequence is CASSQGGVGNTIYF. Written as DNA, the CDR3 is TGTGCCAGCAGTCAAGGGGGCGTTGGAAACACCATATATTTT.

The count of this clone is one. The chain carries TRBV4-3 and TRBJ1-1, with no clear D. Germline loops: CDR1 LGHNA, CDR2 YSLEER. Trimming shortened V by 6 bases and J by 3 bases, and 11 bases separated the two germline ends. CDR3 length: 13 residues. CDR3 loop: CASSESGYTEAFF. For the CDR3, the DNA is TGCGCCAGCAGTGAAAGCGGGTACACTGAAGCTTTCTTT.

The CDR3 bases are TGCAGCGTTGGACTATGGGACAGGCCGAACACTGAAGCTTTCTTT. This translates into CSVGLWDRPNTEAFF. V is TRBV29-1 and J is TRBJ1-1; 8 nucleotides align to TRBD1. The CDR3 has 15 amino acids. The junction had 8 bases not matched to a gene; V was cut back by 4 bases and J by 1 base. Germline assignment: CDR1 SQVTM and CDR2 ANQGSEA.

CDR3 loop: CASSVGHTATEQYF. CDR3 in DNA: TGTGCCAGCAGCGTCGGACACACAGCTACCGAGCAGTACTTC. The J gene is TRBJ2-7, the V gene TRBV9, with a possible D match to TRBD1 (5 bases). The V end lost 2 bases, the J end lost 6 bases, and 15 bases lay between the germline ends. The CDR3 runs 14 residues. Germline V gives CDR1 SGDLS, CDR2 YYNGEE.

The CDR3 reads CASSLRTGYEQYF. CDR3 nucleotides: TGCGCCAGCAGCTTGAGAACAGGCTACGAGCAGTACTTC. The chain joins TRBV5-1 to TRBJ2-7, with D possibly being TRBD1 (5 bases). CDR1 SGHRS and CDR2 YFSETQ come from the germline V gene. The V and J ends lost 1 base and 3 bases respectively, with 8 bases between them. The CDR3 consists of 13 residues.

The chain employs TRBV28 and TRBJ1-1, with D perhaps TRBD1 (5 bases). Trimming removed 7 bases from V and 0 bases from J, with 12 bases in between. The CDR3 spans 14 residues. Per germline, CDR1 MDHEN and CDR2 SYDVKM. CDR3 sequence (DNA): TGTGCCAGCAAGCTGGGGCTAATGAACACTGAAGCTTTCTTT. Protein: CASKLGLMNTEAFF.

The rearrangement uses TRBV28 and TRBJ2-3, with 12 bases aligning to TRBD2. CDR3 length: 17 amino acids. V lost 3 bases and J lost 3; bases outside the gene matches: 7. In germline, CDR1 is MDHEN, CDR2 SYDVKM. The CDR3 protein is CASSFPETSGRTDTQYF. The DNA for the CDR3 is TGTGCCAGCAGTTTTCCGGAGACTAGCGGGAGAACAGATACGCAGTATTTT.

J is TRBJ1-2 and V is TRBV10-3; no firm D call. The CDR3 spans 13 residues. Germline-derived CDR1 and CDR2 are ENHRY and SYGVKD. Between the trimmed V and J ends, which lost 2 bases and 6 bases, there was a span of 10 bases. CDR3 bases: TGTGCCATCAGTGAGGGTTCGAGGGATGGCTACACCTTC. It yields the protein CAISEGSRDGYTF.

CDR3 DNA: TGTGCCAGCAGTTTAAGCAAAACCTACGAGCAGTACTTC. This sequence encodes CASSLSKTYEQYF. The chain joins TRBV28 to TRBJ2-7, with D hard to call. The germline V and J ends were trimmed by 2 bases and 2 bases, with 7 bases remaining between them. CDR1 is MDHEN and CDR2 is SYDVKM in the germline V gene. This CDR3 spans 13 amino acids.

V usage is TRBV5-1 and J usage is TRBJ1-2; no reliable D call. Per germline, CDR1 SGHRS and CDR2 YFSETQ. V lost 3 bases and J 2 bases, leaving 11 bases between the germline ends. The CDR3 consists of 14 residues. As DNA, the CDR3 is TGCGCCAGCAGCTCCCCGGGCGTCAACTATGGCTACACCTTC. It specifies CASSSPGVNYGYTF.

The V gene is TRBV27, the J gene TRBJ2-3; D remains unclear. Germline V CDR1 and CDR2: MNHEY, SMNVEV (reference sequence). This CDR3 is 13 amino acids long. V was clipped by 4 bases and J by 6 bases, with 11 bases between them. CDR3 in amino acids: CASSSEERDTQYF. As DNA, the CDR3 is TGTGCCAGCAGTTCAGAGGAGCGCGATACGCAGTATTTT.

This clone was recorded a few times. This chain connects TRBV6-1 to TRBJ2-2, with TRBD2 identical over 7 bases. The CDR3 runs to 15 residues. Germline V lookup: CDR1 MNHNS, CDR2 SASEGT. With V trimmed by 6 bases and J by 1 base, 5 bases remained unmatched. CDR3 DNA: TGTGCCAGCAGGCCTCCGGGAGGGAACACCGGGGAGCTGTTTTTT. Its protein product is CASRPPGGNTGELFF.

V and J are TRBV7-3 and TRBJ1-1; D remains unclear. V gave up 2 bases and J gave up 3 bases, with 7 bases separating them. The CDR3 contains 13 residues. From germline, CDR1 is SGHTA and CDR2 FQGTGA. DNA of the CDR3: TGTGCCAGCAGCTTAGAAGTGCACACTGAAGCTTTCTTT. Translation gives CASSLEVHTEAFF.

The chain links TRBV5-1 to TRBJ2-2; D remains ambiguous. The V end was cut by 2 bases, the J end by 1 base, with 12 bases between. The length of the CDR3 is 16 residues. Germline assignment: CDR1 SGHRS and CDR2 YFSETQ. DNA of the CDR3: TGCGCCAGCAGCTTCGCTGGGCAGAAGAACACCGGGGAGCTGTTTTTT. Its protein is CASSFAGQKNTGELFF. The full variable domain, in which reference TRBV5-1 and TRBJ2-2 provide the parts outside the CDR3, is KAGVTQTPRYLIKTRGQQVTLSCSPISGHRSVSWYQQTPGQGLQFLFEYFSETQRNKGNFPGRFSGRQFSNSRSEMNVSTLELGDSALYLCASSFAGQKNTGELFFGEGSRLTVL.

In the case of this clone: Different DNA sequences within this sample yield the same CDR3. V gene TRBV27 combines with J gene TRBJ1-1, with 9 bases lining up with TRBD1. This CDR3 contains 15 residues. Germline V gene sequence: CDR1 MNHEY, CDR2 SMNVEV (reference sequence). V gave up 2 bases and J gave up 3 bases; unmatched junction bases: 4. CDR3 residues: CASSLRRTGDTEAFF. The CDR3 DNA reads TGTGCCAGCAGTTTAAGAAGGACAGGGGACACTGAAGCTTTCTTT.

The V and J genes are TRBV28 and TRBJ1-5; 10 nucleotides line up with TRBD1. The CDR3 runs 16 residues. CDR1 and CDR2 from the germline V gene are MDHEN and SYDVKM. The V gene end was trimmed by 2 bases and the J gene end by 4 bases; junction bases not matched to a gene: 5. The CDR3 region is CASSLRGQGHNQPQHF. As DNA, the CDR3 is TGTGCCAGCAGTTTAAGGGGACAGGGGCATAATCAGCCCCAGCATTTT. Full variable domain (remainder filled in from reference TRBV28 and TRBJ1-5): DVKVTQSSRYLVKRTGEKVFLECVQDMDHENMFWYRQDPGLGLRLIYFSYDVKMKEKGDIPEGYSVSREKKERFSLILESASTNQTSMYLCASSLRGQGHNQPQHFGDGTRLSIL.

The chain couples TRBV5-4 to TRBJ2-5; 7 bases align to TRBD2. Unmatched junction bases numbered 7, after V lost 3 bases and J lost 5 bases. The V gene's germline CDR1 is SGHNT and CDR2 YYREEE (reference sequence). The CDR3 is made up of 14 amino acids. For the CDR3, the DNA is TGTGCCAGCAGCTCATCTAGCGGCCTTGAGACCCAGTACTTC. This encodes CASSSSSGLETQYF.

The chain has TRBV28 and TRBJ1-2; TRBD1 is a possible D gene (6 bases). The V gene lost 2 bases and the J gene lost 8 bases, with 15 bases spanning the gap. This CDR3 comprises 14 residues. CDR1 and CDR2 (germline): MDHEN, SYDVKM. DNA of the CDR3: TGTGCCAGCAGTTTACCCGGGGGGGCTGACGGCTACACCTTC. It encodes CASSLPGGADGYTF.

The chain is built from TRBV6-5 and TRBJ2-7; D might be TRBD1 (6 bases). CDR3 length: 16 amino acids. Looked up from germline, CDR1 is MNHEY and CDR2 is SVGAGI. Trimming shortened V by 0 bases and J by 6 bases, and 18 bases separated the two germline ends. CDR3 DNA sequence: TGTGCCAGCAGTTACTCGAGGGGGAGAGCCTTAGGCGAGCAGTACTTC. Amino acids: CASSYSRGRALGEQYF.

Regarding this clone: Other DNA sequences of this sample code for an identical CDR3. V is TRBV7-2 and J is TRBJ2-7; no reliable D call. This CDR3 region has 12 residues. The V end was cut by 3 bases, the J end by 2 bases, with 5 bases between. Germline CDR1 is SGHTA and CDR2 is FQGNSA. Here the CDR3 DNA reads TGTGCCAGCAGCTTGTCTGCCTACGAGCAGTACTTC. Protein product: CASSLSAYEQYF. The full variable domain, completed using reference TRBV7-2 and TRBJ2-7, is GAGVSQSPSNKVTEKGKDVELRCDPISGHTALYWYRQSLGQGLEFLIYFQGNSAPDKSGLPSDRFSAERTGGSVSTLTIQRTQQEDSAVYLCASSLSAYEQYFGPGTRLTVT.

The chain is built from TRBV27 and TRBJ2-7; D is perhaps TRBD2 (5 bases). Germline values: CDR1 MNHEY, CDR2 SMNVEV (reference sequence). This CDR3 spans 13 amino acids. Trimming stripped 8 bases from V and 2 bases from J, with 13 bases between. The CDR3 DNA is TGTGCCAGCGGAGCGGAAAAGGCCTACGAGCAGTACTTC. Translated: CASGAEKAYEQYF.

This CDR3 is CASSSVRQFTGELFF. The DNA for the CDR3 is TGTGCCAGCTCCTCGGTTCGGCAATTCACCGGGGAGCTGTTTTTT. V usage is TRBV18 and J usage is TRBJ2-2; D remains ambiguous. This CDR3 region has 15 residues. The germline CDR1 and CDR2 sequences are KGHSH and LQKENI. Trimming removed 6 bases at V and 4 bases at J, with 15 bases between.

The chain carries TRBV15 and TRBJ1-3; possible D gene TRBD1, 6 bases. V lost 1 base and J 0 bases, leaving 16 bases between the germline ends. There are 18 residues in the CDR3. Germline assignment: CDR1 LNHNV and CDR2 YYDKDF (reference sequence). The CDR3 DNA follows: TGTGCCACCAGCAGAGGAACCTCAACAGGGCACTCTGGAAACACCATATATTTT. It is translated as CATSRGTSTGHSGNTIYF.

The chain joins TRBV28 to TRBJ1-6; 7 positions agree with TRBD1. The CDR3 loop spans 14 amino acids. Germline values: CDR1 MDHEN, CDR2 SYDVKM. The trim removed 7 bases at V and 10 bases at J, leaving 10 bases unmatched. The CDR3 reads CASTKTGSGSPLHF. The CDR3 DNA is TGTGCCAGCACTAAGACAGGGTCAGGGTCACCCCTCCACTTT.

The chain couples TRBV5-1 to TRBJ2-7; TRBD2 agrees at 11 bases. V was clipped by 4 bases and J by 4 bases; unmatched bases: 10. Germline CDR1 and CDR2: SGHRS and YFSETQ. This CDR3 contains 16 residues. The CDR3 DNA sequence: TGCGCCAGCAGCCCCCGGACGGTAGCGGGAGGGTACGAGCAGTACTTC. Translation gives CASSPRTVAGGYEQYF.

The V and J genes are TRBV28 and TRBJ1-5, with D perhaps TRBD1 (6 bases). Germline-derived CDR1 and CDR2 are MDHEN and SYDVKM. The CDR3 contains 14 residues. The V gene lost 7 bases and the J gene lost 5 bases, with 15 bases spanning the gap. CDR3 in DNA: TGTGCCAGCATACCCGGGGGGGCACATCAGCCCCAGCATTTT. It encodes CASIPGGAHQPQHF.